Below are 30 T cell receptor beta chains sequenced from a single sample in a study of T cell clones after liver transplantation. Only in-frame clones appear in the TCRdb table, and some are missing; sequencing was by immunoSEQ multiplex PCR. The top ten hold roughly 3.1% of the sample, which has around 100,000 clones, about 86% seen once. Material: CD4+ T cells from blood, obtained roughly 50 months after liver transplant. All receptors come from a human patient who received a liver transplant. Some T cells may arise from the graft donor.

In this sample, this clone turned up once. The chain combines TRBV28 with TRBJ2-2; D is undetermined. Trimming shortened V by 2 bases and J by 9 bases, and 7 bases separated the two germline ends. Germline loops: CDR1 MDHEN, CDR2 SYDVKM. The CDR3 contains 12 residues. The CDR3 loop reads CASSLVGRELFF. CDR3 in DNA: TGTGCCAGCAGTTTAGTAGGCCGGGAGCTGTTTTTT.

V is TRBV7-2 and J is TRBJ1-4; TRBD1 aligns across 9 bases. The J segment lost 11 bases and the V segment lost 4 bases, leaving 11 bases of the junction unmatched. This CDR3 is built from 15 residues. In germline, CDR1 is SGHTA, CDR2 FQGNSA. DNA of the CDR3: TGTGCCAGCAGCTCCCAACAGGGGGCGATGGGGAAACTGTTTTTT. Translating gives CASSSQQGAMGKLFF.

This chain uses TRBV2 with TRBJ2-1; D is unresolved. The CDR3 is 13 amino acids. The germline V gene has CDR1 SNHLY and CDR2 FYNNEI. Trimming removed 2 bases from V and 10 bases from J, with 12 bases in between. CDR3 amino acids: CASSETLPVEQFF. CDR3 nucleotide sequence: TGTGCCAGCAGTGAAACTCTACCAGTGGAGCAGTTCTTC.

The rearrangement links TRBV6-5 to TRBJ2-7, with TRBD2 identical over 7 bases. Germline values: CDR1 MNHEY, CDR2 SVGAGI. The CDR3 is 12 residues long. V lost 6 bases, J lost 3 bases, and 2 bases stayed unmatched. In nucleotides, the CDR3 is TGTGCCAGCAGCCGGACTAGCTACGAGCAGTACTTC. This gives the protein CASSRTSYEQYF.

The rearrangement links TRBV6-1 to TRBJ2-7; no clear D. V lost 0 bases, J lost 3 bases, and 12 bases lay in between. Germline assignment: CDR1 MNHNS and CDR2 SASEGT. This CDR3 comprises 15 residues. The CDR3 loop reads CASSEAPRALYEQYF. Here the CDR3 DNA reads TGTGCCAGCAGTGAAGCCCCCCGGGCCCTCTACGAGCAGTACTTC.

This clone came up once. The chain has TRBV30 and TRBJ1-5; D is ambiguous. Germline CDR1 and CDR2: GTSNPN and SVGIG (reference sequence). Trimming removed 0 bases from V and 0 bases from J, with 9 bases in between. The CDR3 sequence is 15 residues long. CDR3 residues: CAWSVRQTSNQPQHF. The CDR3 region has the DNA TGTGCCTGGAGTGTAAGGCAGACTAGCAATCAGCCCCAGCATTTT.

CDR3 sequence: CASSETTGIDSGANVLTF. The CDR3 region has the DNA TGTGCCAGCAGTGAAACGACAGGAATTGACTCTGGGGCCAACGTCCTGACTTTC. The gene calls are TRBV6-1 and TRBJ2-6; tentatively, D is TRBD1 (6 bases). There are 18 residues in the CDR3. The germline V and J ends were trimmed by 2 bases and 0 bases, with 14 bases remaining between them. CDR1 and CDR2 (germline): MNHNS, SASEGT.

The chain carries TRBV5-1 and TRBJ2-6; D may be TRBD1 (6 bases). V lost 7 bases and J lost 1, with 9 bases in between. Germline V gene sequence: CDR1 SGHRS, CDR2 YFSETQ. CDR3 length: 14 amino acids. CDR3 amino acids: CASGTGSGANVLTF. The CDR3 DNA is TGCGCCAGCGGTACAGGGTCTGGGGCCAACGTCCTGACTTTC.

In nucleotides, the CDR3 is TGTGCCATCAGTGGAGGACAGGGAACCATGGAGACCCAGTACTTC. Its translation: CAISGGQGTMETQYF. The chain recombines TRBV10-3 with TRBJ2-5; TRBD1 matches 8 bases. This CDR3 is built from 15 residues. The trim removed 4 bases at V and 5 bases at J, leaving 9 bases unmatched. Germline V gene data show CDR1 as ENHRY and CDR2 as SYGVKD.

This clone was observed once. The genes are TRBV29-1 and TRBJ1-2; 8 bases fit TRBD1. The CDR3 extends over 12 amino acids. Germline CDR1 SQVTM, CDR2 ANQGSEA. Trimming at V came to 0 bases and at J to 8 bases, leaving 2 bases not matched to a gene. Written as DNA, the CDR3 is TGCAGCGTTGAAGAGACAGGGGTCGGCTACACCTTC. Its translation is CSVEETGVGYTF.

This sequence joins TRBV6-5 and TRBJ2-7; TRBD1 aligns across 7 bases. This CDR3 spans 16 amino acids. Germline V gives CDR1 MNHEY, CDR2 SVGAGI. V dropped 2 bases and J dropped 3; count of bases not matched to a gene: 10. The CDR3 loop is CASSYLGSDRVYEQYF. CDR3 bases: TGTGCCAGCAGTTACCTAGGGTCAGACAGGGTCTACGAGCAGTACTTC.

Written as DNA, the CDR3 is TGTGCCAGTAGTATAGCCTCCGGGGCTAGCGGGAGTAATGAGCAGTTCTTC. Protein sequence: CASSIASGASGSNEQFF. The chain couples TRBV19 to TRBJ2-1; 10 bases line up with TRBD2. V gave up 1 base and J gave up 7 bases; unmatched junction bases: 10. Germline V gene sequence: CDR1 LNHDA, CDR2 SQIVND (reference sequence). CDR3 length: 17 residues.

The genes are TRBV4-2 and TRBJ2-3; TRBD2 agrees at 8 bases. Germline CDR1 is LGHNA and CDR2 is YNFKEQ. J lost 2 bases, V lost 5 bases, and 15 bases had no gene match. This CDR3 spans 18 amino acids. The CDR3 loop is CASSYRSGLAGNTDTQYF. DNA for the CDR3: TGTGCCAGCAGCTACCGGAGTGGGCTAGCGGGCAACACAGATACGCAGTATTTT.

V usage is TRBV27 and J usage is TRBJ2-1; D possibly matches TRBD1 or TRBD2 (6 bases each). The V end was cut by 5 bases, the J end by 6 bases, with 14 bases between. From germline, CDR1 is MNHEY and CDR2 SMNVEV (reference sequence). CDR3 length: 14 amino acids. The CDR3 region has the DNA TGTGCCAGCAGTCCTGGGGGGCGGCGCAATGAGCAGTTCTTC. Residues: CASSPGGRRNEQFF.

The rearrangement joins TRBV4-1 to TRBJ2-3; D call uncertain. Trimming took 0 bases from V and 0 from J, leaving 10 bases between them. CDR1 and CDR2 from the germline V gene are MGHRA and YSYEKL. The CDR3 is 16 residues long. The CDR3 DNA sequence: TGCGCCAGCAGCCAAGATGAGATCAGAAGCACAGATACGCAGTATTTT. It yields the protein CASSQDEIRSTDTQYF.

The chain carries TRBV7-3 and TRBJ1-1; perhaps TRBD1 as D (6 bases). From germline, CDR1 is SGHTA and CDR2 FQGTGA. The CDR3 has 12 amino acids. With 5 bases removed from V and 11 bases from J, the gap between germline ends came to 15 bases. The CDR3 coding sequence is TGTGCCAGCAGCCTTCGAGGGGGTCGGGCTTTCTTT. This encodes CASSLRGGRAFF. Drawing the rest from reference TRBV7-3 and TRBJ1-1, the complete variable domain is GAGVSQTPSNKVTEKGKYVELRCDPISGHTALYWYRQSLGQGPEFLIYFQGTGAADDSGLPNDRFFAVRPEGSVSTLKIQRTERGDSAVYLCASSLRGGRAFFGQGTRLTVV.

The rearrangement joins TRBV29-1 to TRBJ1-2, with D maybe TRBD1 (6 bases). The ends were cut back, 6 bases at V and 5 bases at J, with 13 bases in the middle. The CDR3 runs to 12 residues. Germline V gene sequence: CDR1 SQVTM, CDR2 ANQGSEA. The CDR3, as DNA: TGCAGCGTCGACCACACAGGGTATGGCTACACCTTC. It codes for CSVDHTGYGYTF.

V gene TRBV6-1 combines with J gene TRBJ1-2, with TRBD1 as a possible D gene (5 bases). The CDR3 is 14 amino acids. Germline V gene lookup returns CDR1 MNHNS and CDR2 SASEGT. The V gene lost 3 bases and the J gene lost 0 bases, with 8 bases spanning the gap. The CDR3 protein is CASSDRAANYGYTF. For the CDR3, the DNA is TGTGCCAGCAGTGACAGGGCCGCTAACTATGGCTACACCTTC.

The chain combines TRBV30 with TRBJ2-3; a possible D gene is TRBD2 (6 bases). Per the germline V gene, CDR1 is GTSNPN and CDR2 is SVGIG (reference sequence). V was shortened by 4 bases and J by 4 bases, with 12 bases between the two germline ends. The CDR3 has 13 amino acids. The CDR3: CAWTRGAADTQYF. The CDR3 DNA sequence: TGTGCCTGGACGCGGGGAGCGGCAGATACGCAGTATTTT.

The J gene is TRBJ2-2, the V gene TRBV5-1, with unresolved D. V lost 0 bases to trimming and J lost 4 bases, with 4 bases between them. CDR1 is SGHRS, CDR2 YFSETQ, per germline. The CDR3 runs 13 residues. The CDR3 nucleotides are TGCGCCAGCAGCTTGGACTTCACCGGGGAGCTGTTTTTT. Translated, it gives CASSLDFTGELFF. Full variable domain (missing parts from reference TRBV5-1 and TRBJ2-2): KAGVTQTPRYLIKTRGQQVTLSCSPISGHRSVSWYQQTPGQGLQFLFEYFSETQRNKGNFPGRFSGRQFSNSRSEMNVSTLELGDSALYLCASSLDFTGELFFGEGSRLTVL.

The CDR3 DNA reads TGTGCCAGCTCACAAGGCCACGGCGGCAATCAGCCCCAGCATTTT. Its protein is CASSQGHGGNQPQHF. J is TRBJ1-5 and V is TRBV18; D is undetermined. Germline V CDR1 and CDR2: KGHSH, LQKENI. The CDR3 has 15 amino acids. V dropped 4 bases and J dropped 2 bases, with 12 bases sitting between them.

The V gene is TRBV28, the J gene TRBJ1-2, with a weak D call TRBD1 (5 bases). CDR1 MDHEN and CDR2 SYDVKM come from the germline V gene. V was clipped by 9 bases and J by 6 bases, with 14 bases between them. CDR3 length: 12 amino acids. CDR3 protein: CASTGGDHGYTF. The CDR3 nucleotides are TGTGCCAGTACAGGTGGGGATCATGGCTACACCTTC.

The V and J genes are TRBV25-1 and TRBJ1-3; unclear D gene. This CDR3 is built from 15 residues. Trimming removed 1 base at V and 2 bases at J, with 9 bases between. Germline V gives CDR1 MGHDK, CDR2 SYGVNS. The CDR3 reads CASSEFGSAGNTIYF. The CDR3 DNA is TGTGCCAGCAGTGAATTCGGGTCCGCTGGAAACACCATATATTTT.

The chain has TRBV7-8 and TRBJ2-2, with 10 bases identical to TRBD2. This CDR3 is built from 17 residues. V was clipped by 2 bases and J by 5 bases; unmatched bases: 8. Germline loops: CDR1 SGHVS, CDR2 FQNEAQ. The CDR3: CASSLQRGGRGTGELFF. The CDR3 DNA is TGTGCCAGCAGCTTACAGCGGGGGGGCCGGGGAACCGGGGAGCTGTTTTTT.

The rearrangement joins TRBV6-6 to TRBJ1-1; 8 bases align to TRBD1. Trimming took 5 bases from V and 0 from J; bases not matched to a gene: 2. This CDR3 comprises 14 residues. The germline V gene encodes CDR1 MNHNY and CDR2 SVGAGI (reference sequence). The CDR3 reads CASSPTGVNTEAFF. For the CDR3, the DNA is TGTGCCAGCAGTCCGACAGGGGTGAACACTGAAGCTTTCTTT.

This chain joins TRBV6-1 and TRBJ2-7; a weak D match, TRBD1 (6 bases). V shed 2 bases and J shed 2 bases, with 13 bases lying between them. This CDR3 contains 15 residues. CDR1 and CDR2 (germline): MNHNS, SASEGT. CDR3 sequence: CASSELRGQPYEQYF. The CDR3 DNA sequence: TGTGCCAGCAGTGAACTCAGGGGCCAACCCTACGAGCAGTACTTC.

The chain links TRBV10-3 to TRBJ2-1; no clear D. V dropped 10 bases and J dropped 4 bases, with 8 bases sitting between them. The CDR3 loop spans 11 amino acids. The germline V gene has CDR1 ENHRY and CDR2 SYGVKD. The CDR3 sequence is CATVDYNEQFF. CDR3 nucleotide sequence: TGTGCCACCGTGGATTACAATGAGCAGTTCTTC.

J is TRBJ2-5 and V is TRBV29-1; perhaps TRBD1 as D (5 bases). Germline-derived CDR1 and CDR2 are SQVTM and ANQGSEA. Deletions cut 2 bases from V and 5 bases from J, with 9 bases between. The CDR3 covers 12 residues. In DNA, the CDR3 is TGCAGCGTTGAAAAGGGGTTGGAGACCCAGTACTTC. This encodes CSVEKGLETQYF.

The V and J genes are TRBV14 and TRBJ2-5; no reliable D call. In germline, CDR1 is SGHDN, CDR2 FVKESK. V gave up 4 bases and J gave up 5 bases, with 11 bases separating them. This CDR3 has 13 residues. The CDR3 spells CASSPQLGETQYF. The CDR3 nucleotides read TGTGCCAGCAGCCCCCAACTCGGGGAGACCCAGTACTTC. Full variable domain (rest looked up from reference TRBV14 and TRBJ2-5): EAGVTQFPSHSVIEKGQTVTLRCDPISGHDNLYWYRRVMGKEIKFLLHFVKESKQDESGMPNNRFLAERTGGTYSTLKVQPAELEDSGVYFCASSPQLGETQYFGPGTRLLVL.

The V and J genes are TRBV6-5 and TRBJ1-2; D is ambiguous. V lost 6 bases and J lost 8, with 22 bases in between. The germline V gene encodes CDR1 MNHEY and CDR2 SVGAGI. This CDR3 is built from 15 residues. The CDR3: CASRPPSEGGSGYTF. CDR3 bases: TGTGCCAGCAGGCCTCCTTCGGAGGGCGGATCGGGCTACACCTTC.